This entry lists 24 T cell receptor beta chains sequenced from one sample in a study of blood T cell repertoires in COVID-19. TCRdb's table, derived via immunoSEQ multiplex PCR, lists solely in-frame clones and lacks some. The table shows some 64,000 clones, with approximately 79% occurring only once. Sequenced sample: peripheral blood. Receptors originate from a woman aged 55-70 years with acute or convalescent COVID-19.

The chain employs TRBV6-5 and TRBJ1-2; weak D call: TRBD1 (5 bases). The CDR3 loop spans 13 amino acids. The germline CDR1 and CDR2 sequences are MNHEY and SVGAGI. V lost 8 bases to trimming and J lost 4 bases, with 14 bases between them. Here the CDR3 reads CASGAAPSYGYTF. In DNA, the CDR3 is TGTGCCAGCGGGGCAGCTCCTTCCTATGGCTACACCTTC.

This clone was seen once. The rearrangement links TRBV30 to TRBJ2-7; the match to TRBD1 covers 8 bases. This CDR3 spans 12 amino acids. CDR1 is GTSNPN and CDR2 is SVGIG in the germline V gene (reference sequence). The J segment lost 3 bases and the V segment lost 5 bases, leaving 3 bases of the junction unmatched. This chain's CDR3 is CAWDRGIYEQYF. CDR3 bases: TGTGCCTGGGACAGGGGAATCTACGAGCAGTACTTC. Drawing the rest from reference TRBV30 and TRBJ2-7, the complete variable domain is SQTIHQWPATLVQPVGSPLSLECTVEGTSNPNLYWYRQAAGRGLQLLFYSVGIGQISSEVPQNLSASRPQDRQFILSSKKLLLSDSGFYLCAWDRGIYEQYFGPGTRLTVT.

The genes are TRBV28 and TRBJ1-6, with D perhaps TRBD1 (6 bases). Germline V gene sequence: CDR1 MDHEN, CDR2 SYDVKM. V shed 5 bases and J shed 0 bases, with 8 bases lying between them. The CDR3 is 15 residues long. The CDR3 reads CASSQGSSYNSPLHF. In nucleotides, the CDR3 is TGTGCCAGCAGTCAGGGGAGCTCCTATAATTCACCCCTCCACTTT.

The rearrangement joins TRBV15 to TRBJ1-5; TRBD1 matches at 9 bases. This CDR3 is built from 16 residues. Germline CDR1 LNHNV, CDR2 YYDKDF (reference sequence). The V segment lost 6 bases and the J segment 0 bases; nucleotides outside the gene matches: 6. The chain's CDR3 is CATSTGQGISNQPQHF. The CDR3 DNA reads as TGTGCCACCAGTACTGGACAGGGGATTAGCAATCAGCCCCAGCATTTT.

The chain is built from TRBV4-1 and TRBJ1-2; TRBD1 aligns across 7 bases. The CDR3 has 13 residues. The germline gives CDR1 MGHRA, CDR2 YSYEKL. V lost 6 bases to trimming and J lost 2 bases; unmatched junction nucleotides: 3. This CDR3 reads CASSWDRNYGYTF. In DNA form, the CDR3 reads TGCGCCAGCAGTTGGGACAGAAACTATGGCTACACCTTC.

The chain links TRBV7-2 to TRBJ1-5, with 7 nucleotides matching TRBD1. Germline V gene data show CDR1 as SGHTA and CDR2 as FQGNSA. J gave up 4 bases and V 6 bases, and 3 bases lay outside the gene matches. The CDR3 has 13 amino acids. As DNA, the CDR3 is TGTGCCAGCAGTGACAGGGCTAATCAGCCCCAGCATTTT. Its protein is CASSDRANQPQHF.

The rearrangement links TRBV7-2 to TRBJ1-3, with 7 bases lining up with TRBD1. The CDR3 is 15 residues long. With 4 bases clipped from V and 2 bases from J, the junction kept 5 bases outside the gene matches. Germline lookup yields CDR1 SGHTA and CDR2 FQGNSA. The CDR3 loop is CASSSFTGAGNTIYF. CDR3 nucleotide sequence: TGTGCCAGCAGCTCATTTACAGGGGCTGGAAACACCATATATTTT.

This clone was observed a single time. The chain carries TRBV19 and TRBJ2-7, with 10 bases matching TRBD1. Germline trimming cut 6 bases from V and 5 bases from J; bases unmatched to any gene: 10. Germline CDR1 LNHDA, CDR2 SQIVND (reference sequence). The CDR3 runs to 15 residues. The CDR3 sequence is CASREGTGEFDEQYF. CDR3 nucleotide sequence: TGTGCCAGTAGAGAGGGGACAGGGGAATTTGACGAGCAGTACTTC.

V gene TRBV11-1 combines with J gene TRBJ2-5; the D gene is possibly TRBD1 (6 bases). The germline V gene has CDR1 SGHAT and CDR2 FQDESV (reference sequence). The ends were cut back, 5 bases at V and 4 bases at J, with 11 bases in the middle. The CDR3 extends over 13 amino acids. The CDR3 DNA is TGTGCCAGCAGCCCACAGGACAGAGAGACCCAGTACTTC. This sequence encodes CASSPQDRETQYF.

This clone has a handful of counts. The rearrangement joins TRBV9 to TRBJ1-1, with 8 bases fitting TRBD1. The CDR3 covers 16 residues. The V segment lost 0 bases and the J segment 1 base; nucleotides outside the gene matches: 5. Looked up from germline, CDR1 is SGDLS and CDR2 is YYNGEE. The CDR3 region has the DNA TGTGCCAGCAGCGTAGCTACAGGGGGGCCGAACACTGAAGCTTTCTTT. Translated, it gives CASSVATGGPNTEAFF.

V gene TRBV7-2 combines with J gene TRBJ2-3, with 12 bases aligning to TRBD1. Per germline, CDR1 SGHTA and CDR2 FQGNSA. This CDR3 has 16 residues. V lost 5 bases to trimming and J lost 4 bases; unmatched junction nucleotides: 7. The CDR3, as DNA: TGTGCCAGCAGCCAAGGGGACAGGGGGCGCCCAGATACGCAGTATTTT. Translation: CASSQGDRGRPDTQYF.

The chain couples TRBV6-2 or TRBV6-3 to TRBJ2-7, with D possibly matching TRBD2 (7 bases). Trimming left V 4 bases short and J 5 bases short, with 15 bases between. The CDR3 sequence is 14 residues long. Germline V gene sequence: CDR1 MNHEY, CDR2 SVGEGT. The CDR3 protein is CASSLGGPGHEQYF. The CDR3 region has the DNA TGTGCCAGCAGTTTGGGGGGGCCGGGTCACGAGCAGTACTTC.

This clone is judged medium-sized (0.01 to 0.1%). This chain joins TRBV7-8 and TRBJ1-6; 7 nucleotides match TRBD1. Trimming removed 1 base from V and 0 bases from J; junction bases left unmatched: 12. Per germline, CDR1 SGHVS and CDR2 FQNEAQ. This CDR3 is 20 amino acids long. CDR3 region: CASSLDLKGTVSSYNSPLHF. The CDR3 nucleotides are TGTGCCAGCAGCTTAGATTTGAAGGGGACAGTTAGCTCCTATAATTCACCCCTCCACTTT. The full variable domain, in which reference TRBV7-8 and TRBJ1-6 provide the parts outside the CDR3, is GAGVSQSPRYKVAKRGQDVALRCDPISGHVSLFWYQQALGQGPEFLTYFQNEAQLDKSGLPSDRFFAERPEGSVSTLKIQRTQQEDSAVYLCASSLDLKGTVSSYNSPLHFGNGTRLTVT.

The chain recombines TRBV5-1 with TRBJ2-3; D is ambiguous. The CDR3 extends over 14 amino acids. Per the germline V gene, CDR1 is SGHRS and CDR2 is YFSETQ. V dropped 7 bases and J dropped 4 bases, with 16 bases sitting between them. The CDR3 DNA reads TGCGCCAGCTCCGAATTAGCTGAGGCAGATACGCAGTATTTT. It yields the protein CASSELAEADTQYF.

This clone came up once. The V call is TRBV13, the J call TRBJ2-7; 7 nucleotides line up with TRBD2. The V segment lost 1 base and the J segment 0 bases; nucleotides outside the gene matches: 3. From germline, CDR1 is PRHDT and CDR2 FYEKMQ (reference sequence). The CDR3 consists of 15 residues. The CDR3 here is CASSLEGTNSYEQYF. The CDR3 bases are TGTGCCAGCAGCTTAGAAGGGACTAACTCCTACGAGCAGTACTTC. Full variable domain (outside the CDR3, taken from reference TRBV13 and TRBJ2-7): AAGVIQSPRHLIKEKRETATLKCYPIPRHDTVYWYQQGPGQDPQFLISFYEKMQSDKGSIPDRFSAQQFSDYHSELNMSSLELGDSALYFCASSLEGTNSYEQYFGPGTRLTVT.

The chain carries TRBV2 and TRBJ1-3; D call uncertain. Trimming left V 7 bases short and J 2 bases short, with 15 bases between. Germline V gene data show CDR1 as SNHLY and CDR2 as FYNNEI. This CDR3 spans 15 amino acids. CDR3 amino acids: CASTEDGGTGNTIYF. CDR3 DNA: TGTGCCAGCACCGAAGACGGAGGAACTGGAAACACCATATATTTT.

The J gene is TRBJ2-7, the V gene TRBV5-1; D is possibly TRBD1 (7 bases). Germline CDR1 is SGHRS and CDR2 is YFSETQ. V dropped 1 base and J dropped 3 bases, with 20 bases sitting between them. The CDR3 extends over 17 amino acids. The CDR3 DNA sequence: TGCGCCAGCAGCTTGATGCGGGACAGTCAAGGGGGCTACGAGCAGTACTTC. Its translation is CASSLMRDSQGGYEQYF.

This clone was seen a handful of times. The CDR3 loop is CASQAVADRDTQYF. The CDR3 nucleotides are TGTGCCTCGCAGGCGGTAGCGGATAGAGATACGCAGTATTTT. The chain combines TRBV7-9 with TRBJ2-3; tentatively, D is TRBD2 (6 bases). The CDR3 sequence is 14 residues long. V was clipped by 11 bases and J by 5 bases, with 20 bases between them. Germline V gene lookup returns CDR1 SEHNR and CDR2 FQNEAQ (reference sequence). Full variable domain (rest looked up from reference TRBV7-9 and TRBJ2-3): DTGVSQNPRHKITKRGQNVTFRCDPISEHNRLYWYRQTLGQGPEFLTYFQNEAQLEKSRLLSDRFSAERPKGSFSTLEIQRTEQGDSAMYLCASQAVADRDTQYFGPGTRLTVL.

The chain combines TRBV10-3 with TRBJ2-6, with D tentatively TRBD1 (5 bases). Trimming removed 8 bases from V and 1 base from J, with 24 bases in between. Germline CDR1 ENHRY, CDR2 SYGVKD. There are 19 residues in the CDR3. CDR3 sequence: CAIPESDDSVPSGANVLTF. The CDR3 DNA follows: TGTGCCATCCCAGAGTCGGATGACAGCGTCCCGTCTGGGGCCAACGTCCTGACTTTC.

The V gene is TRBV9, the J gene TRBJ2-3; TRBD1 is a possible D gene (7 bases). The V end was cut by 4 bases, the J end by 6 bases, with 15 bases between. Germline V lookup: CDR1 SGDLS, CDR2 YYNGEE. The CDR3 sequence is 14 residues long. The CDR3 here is CASSSGGGADTQYF. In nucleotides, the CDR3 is TGTGCCAGCAGCTCCGGAGGGGGCGCGGATACGCAGTATTTT.

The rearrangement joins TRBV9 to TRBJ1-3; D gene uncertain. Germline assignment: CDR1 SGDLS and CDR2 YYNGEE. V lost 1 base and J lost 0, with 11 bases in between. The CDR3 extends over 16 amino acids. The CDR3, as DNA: TGTGCCAGCAGCGTACCCGTAAGCCGCTCTGGAAACACCATATATTTT. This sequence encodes CASSVPVSRSGNTIYF.

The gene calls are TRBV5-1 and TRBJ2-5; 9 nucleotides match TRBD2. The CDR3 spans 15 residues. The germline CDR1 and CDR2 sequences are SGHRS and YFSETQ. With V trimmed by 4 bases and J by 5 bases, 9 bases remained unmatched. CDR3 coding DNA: TGCGCCAGCAGCATAGGGACTAGCCCCCTGGAGACCCAGTACTTC. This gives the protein CASSIGTSPLETQYF. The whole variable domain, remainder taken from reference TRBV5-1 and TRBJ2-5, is KAGVTQTPRYLIKTRGQQVTLSCSPISGHRSVSWYQQTPGQGLQFLFEYFSETQRNKGNFPGRFSGRQFSNSRSEMNVSTLELGDSALYLCASSIGTSPLETQYFGPGTRLLVL.

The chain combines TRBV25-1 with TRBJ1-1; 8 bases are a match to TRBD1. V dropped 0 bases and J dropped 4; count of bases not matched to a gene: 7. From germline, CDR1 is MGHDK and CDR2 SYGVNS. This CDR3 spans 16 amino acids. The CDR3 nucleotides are TGTGCCAGCAGTGAATACATAGGAGGGACAGGCACTGAAGCTTTCTTT. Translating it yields CASSEYIGGTGTEAFF.

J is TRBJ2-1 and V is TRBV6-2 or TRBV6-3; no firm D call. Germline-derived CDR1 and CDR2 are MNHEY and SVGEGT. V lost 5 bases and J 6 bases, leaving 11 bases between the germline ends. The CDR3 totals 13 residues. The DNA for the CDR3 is TGTGCCAGCAGTCCGAGTAGTGGCAATGAGCAGTTCTTC. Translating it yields CASSPSSGNEQFF.